The subject of this entry is one TCR beta chain. This entry belongs to a study of control samples from healthy donors and cancer patients. Germline-derived CDR1 and CDR2 are SQVTM and ANQGSEA. Trimming removed 4 bases from V and 1 base from J, with 13 bases in between. The CDR3 contains 14 residues. Here immunoSEQ multiplex PCR was the method, and the copy in TCRdb shows in-frame clones only, minus some. The sample consists of around 80,000 clones, 90% to 95% of them appearing once. This clonotype was obtained from a man aged 45 to 65 in good health. Input material: blood. The V gene is TRBV29-1, the J gene TRBJ1-1; perhaps TRBD1 as D (5 bases). The CDR3 is CSVAQKGRNTEAFF. In DNA, the CDR3 is TGCAGCGTTGCCCAGAAGGGGAGGAACACTGAAGCTTTCTTT.